These 21 T cell receptor beta chains were sequenced from one sample in a study of blood T cell repertoires in COVID-19. Generated by immunoSEQ multiplex PCR, the TCRdb table keeps only in-frame clones and is missing some. The sample has about 14,000 clones, roughly four fifths seen once. Sequenced material: peripheral blood. The receptor source for this set is a boy under 10 years old with active or convalescent COVID-19.

The chain combines TRBV6-5 with TRBJ2-7; 9 nucleotides agree with TRBD1. The J segment lost 5 bases and the V segment lost 2 bases, leaving 4 bases of the junction unmatched. CDR3 length: 14 residues. Per germline, CDR1 MNHEY and CDR2 SVGAGI. CDR3 in amino acids: CASSYDRGYHEQYF. For the CDR3, the DNA is TGTGCCAGCAGTTACGACAGGGGGTATCACGAGCAGTACTTC.

The chain is built from TRBV5-8 and TRBJ2-2; D may be TRBD2 (5 bases). Trimming pared 0 bases from V and 1 base from J, leaving 7 bases between. In germline, CDR1 is SGHTS, CDR2 YDEGEE. This CDR3 region has 15 residues. The chain's CDR3 is CASSLERLNTGELFF. The DNA of the CDR3 is TGTGCCAGCAGCTTGGAGCGGCTGAACACCGGGGAGCTGTTTTTT.

The V call is TRBV27, the J call TRBJ2-3; 9 positions match TRBD2. The CDR3 length is 14 residues. V gave up 8 bases and J gave up 1 base; unmatched junction bases: 4. Germline V gene data show CDR1 as MNHEY and CDR2 as SMNVEV (reference sequence). Here the CDR3 DNA reads TGTGCCAGCTTTAGCGGGAGTGGCACAGATACGCAGTATTTT. Its translation: CASFSGSGTDTQYF.

The V and J genes are TRBV3-1 (or the pseudogene TRBV3-2) and TRBJ1-2, with D perhaps TRBD1 (6 bases). This CDR3 comprises 13 residues. V lost 5 bases to trimming and J lost 6 bases, with 13 bases between them. Germline V gene data show CDR1 as LGHDT and CDR2 as YNNKEL (reference sequence). CDR3 DNA: TGTGCCAGCAGCACCGGGACAAAGGATGGCTACACCTTC. This gives the protein CASSTGTKDGYTF.

The rearrangement links TRBV6-5 to TRBJ1-5; possibly TRBD1 for D (6 bases). The V end was cut by 4 bases, the J end by 5 bases, with 15 bases between. The CDR3 sequence is 15 residues long. Germline lookup yields CDR1 MNHEY and CDR2 SVGAGI. The CDR3 spells CASSFTGWGDQPQHF. The CDR3 DNA follows: TGTGCCAGCAGTTTCACAGGGTGGGGCGATCAGCCCCAGCATTTT.

This clone was seen only a few times. The chain's CDR3 is CASSVEGLESYNEQFF. CDR3 bases: TGTGCCAGCAGCGTAGAAGGACTAGAGTCCTACAATGAGCAGTTCTTC. J is TRBJ2-1 and V is TRBV9; the match to TRBD2 covers 7 bases. Per the germline V gene, CDR1 is SGDLS and CDR2 is YYNGEE. Germline trimming cut 0 bases from V and 1 base from J; bases unmatched to any gene: 4. This CDR3 is 16 amino acids long.

The rearrangement links TRBV10-2 to TRBJ1-5; tentative D call: TRBD1 (5 bases). Trimming cost V 6 bases and J 2 bases, with 11 bases left between them. Germline CDR1 and CDR2: WSHSY and SAAADI. The length of the CDR3 is 14 residues. In DNA form, the CDR3 reads TGCGCCAGCAGGGGGGGGGACGGCAATCAGCCCCAGCATTTT. Protein product: CASRGGDGNQPQHF.

V usage is TRBV30 and J usage is TRBJ2-5, with 9 positions matching TRBD2. This CDR3 has 17 residues. Germline CDR1 reads GTSNPN; CDR2 reads SVGIG (reference sequence). V gave up 5 bases and J gave up 2 bases; unmatched junction bases: 15. CDR3: CAWGRRGILAGQETQYF. DNA of the CDR3: TGTGCCTGGGGCCGTCGGGGGATCCTAGCGGGACAAGAGACCCAGTACTTC.

The chain has TRBV6-5 and TRBJ2-2; weak D call: TRBD1 (6 bases). Looked up from germline, CDR1 is MNHEY and CDR2 is SVGAGI. The CDR3 runs to 16 residues. Trimming cost V 2 bases and J 0 bases, with 10 bases left between them. CDR3 nucleotide sequence: TGTGCCAGCAGTTACCCAGGGACAACGAACACCGGGGAGCTGTTTTTT. Translated: CASSYPGTTNTGELFF.

The chain is built from TRBV18 and TRBJ2-7; 11 nucleotides agree with TRBD1. With 4 bases clipped from V and 2 bases from J, the junction kept 7 bases outside the gene matches. Germline V gene data show CDR1 as KGHSH and CDR2 as LQKENI. The CDR3 is made up of 16 amino acids. The CDR3 loop reads CASSRSPGQGAYEQYF. In nucleotides, the CDR3 is TGTGCCAGCTCACGATCACCGGGACAGGGGGCCTACGAGCAGTACTTC.

The rearrangement joins TRBV6-1 to TRBJ1-5; 8 nucleotides line up with TRBD1. Germline CDR1 MNHNS, CDR2 SASEGT. This CDR3 is 15 amino acids long. V gave up 3 bases and J gave up 0 bases; unmatched junction bases: 1. The CDR3 reads CASSEGQVSNQPQHF. For the CDR3, the DNA is TGTGCCAGCAGTGAGGGACAGGTTAGCAATCAGCCCCAGCATTTT.

The chain is built from TRBV28 and TRBJ1-3; D is unclear. The germline gives CDR1 MDHEN, CDR2 SYDVKM. The CDR3 sequence is 16 residues long. Trimming took off 4 bases at V and 4 bases at J, with 17 bases between the two ends. The CDR3 sequence is CASSSHGGGIGNTIYF. The DNA of the CDR3 is TGTGCCAGCAGTTCCCATGGAGGAGGCATCGGAAACACCATATATTTT.

The chain has TRBV19 and TRBJ2-1, with D possibly being TRBD1 (6 bases). V shed 1 base and J shed 7 bases, with 11 bases lying between them. This CDR3 contains 14 residues. The germline V gene encodes CDR1 LNHDA and CDR2 SQIVND (reference sequence). The chain's CDR3 is CASSIGRTVNEQFF. The CDR3 DNA is TGTGCCAGTAGTATAGGTAGGACAGTAAATGAGCAGTTCTTC. Variable domain in full (rest from reference TRBV19 and TRBJ2-1): DGGITQSPKYLFRKEGQNVTLSCEQNLNHDAMYWYRQDPGQGLRLIYYSQIVNDFQKGDIAEGYSVSREKKESFPLTVTSAQKNPTAFYLCASSIGRTVNEQFFGPGTRLTVL.

V and J are TRBV5-5 and TRBJ2-3, with a possible D match to TRBD1 (6 bases). Germline V lookup: CDR1 SGHKS, CDR2 YYEKEE (reference sequence). V lost 3 bases and J 2 bases, leaving 16 bases between the germline ends. The CDR3 is made up of 16 amino acids. The CDR3 spells CASSSSSRGHTDTQYF. CDR3 DNA: TGTGCCAGCAGCTCTTCCTCCAGGGGCCACACAGATACGCAGTATTTT.

The V call is TRBV7-2, the J call TRBJ2-1; 11 bases match TRBD1. From germline, CDR1 is SGHTA and CDR2 FQGNSA. V was pared by 5 bases and J by 0 bases, with 3 bases of the junction left unmatched. The CDR3 spans 16 residues. As DNA, the CDR3 is TGTGCCAGCAGCCGTGGGACAGGGGGCTCCTACAATGAGCAGTTCTTC. This sequence encodes CASSRGTGGSYNEQFF.

To note about this clone: Its ends do not fully match the called genes, so a read error is possible. This chain links TRBV7-7 with TRBJ2-1; tentative D call: TRBD2 (5 bases). The germline V gene has CDR1 SSHAT and CDR2 FNYEAQ (reference sequence). The CDR3 has 15 amino acids. CDR3 residues: CASSYGVSSYNEQFF. As DNA, the CDR3 is TGTGCTAGCAGCTACGGGGTATCCTCCTACAATGAGCAGTTCTTC.

This clone was recorded once. The rearrangement joins TRBV5-1 to TRBJ1-5; the D gene is possibly TRBD1 (6 bases). Germline V CDR1 and CDR2: SGHRS, YFSETQ. The CDR3 has 14 residues. V was cut by 4 bases and J by 3 bases, with 11 bases left in between. This chain's CDR3 is CASSTGQNNQPQHF. In DNA form, the CDR3 reads TGCGCCAGCAGCACCGGACAGAACAATCAGCCCCAGCATTTT.

The chain links TRBV27 to TRBJ2-2; 11 bases align to TRBD2. V shed 6 bases, J shed 5 bases, and the junction held 8 bases outside the gene matches. The CDR3 covers 16 residues. CDR1 is MNHEY, CDR2 SMNVEV, per germline (reference sequence). The CDR3 sequence: CASSRVAGGGTGELFF. The CDR3 region has the DNA TGTGCCAGCAGCCGGGTAGCGGGAGGGGGGACCGGGGAGCTGTTTTTT.

This clone was detected only a few times. The chain carries TRBV10-3 and TRBJ2-7; D is perhaps TRBD2 (5 bases). Looked up from germline, CDR1 is ENHRY and CDR2 is SYGVKD. Trimming pared 3 bases from V and 3 bases from J, leaving 6 bases between. The CDR3 runs 12 residues. The DNA for the CDR3 is TGTGCCATCAGTGATGGGAGCTACGAGCAGTACGTC. Protein sequence: CAISDGSYEQYV.

This clone showed up just once. The chain combines TRBV7-9 with TRBJ1-1; D is unresolved. Trimming pared 3 bases from V and 1 base from J, leaving 12 bases between. The CDR3 is made up of 15 amino acids. CDR1 is SEHNR, CDR2 FQNEAQ, per germline (reference sequence). In nucleotides, the CDR3 is TGTGCCAGCAGCTTGAGCCGACTGGCGAACACTGAAGCTTTCTTT. Translated, it gives CASSLSRLANTEAFF.

The J gene is TRBJ2-7, the V gene TRBV11-2, with a tentative D call TRBD2 (5 bases). Germline V gene data show CDR1 as SGHAT and CDR2 as FQNNGV. V was clipped by 0 bases and J by 0 bases, with 9 bases between them. The CDR3 extends over 15 amino acids. The CDR3 spells CASSLDSRGSYEQYF. The CDR3, as DNA: TGTGCCAGCAGCTTAGATTCCCGGGGCTCCTACGAGCAGTACTTC. Combining the CDR3 with reference TRBV11-2 and TRBJ2-7 gives the whole variable domain EAGVAQSPRYKIIEKRQSVAFWCNPISGHATLYWYQQILGQGPKLLIQFQNNGVVDDSQLPKDRFSAERLKGVDSTLKIQPAKLEDSAVYLCASSLDSRGSYEQYFGPGTRLTVT.